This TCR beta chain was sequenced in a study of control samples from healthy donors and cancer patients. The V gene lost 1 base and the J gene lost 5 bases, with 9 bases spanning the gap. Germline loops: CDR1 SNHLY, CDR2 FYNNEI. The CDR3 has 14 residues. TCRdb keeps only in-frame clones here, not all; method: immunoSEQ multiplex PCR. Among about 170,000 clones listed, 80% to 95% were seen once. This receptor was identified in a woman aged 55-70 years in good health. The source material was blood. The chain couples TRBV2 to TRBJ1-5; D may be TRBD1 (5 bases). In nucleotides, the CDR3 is TGTGCCAGCAGTGAAGGCCGGGGGGATCAGCCCCAGCATTTT. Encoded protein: CASSEGRGDQPQHF.